This T cell receptor beta chain was retrieved from a study of shared clonotypes between healthy human individuals. CDR3 length: 16 residues. Trimming removed 5 bases from V and 5 bases from J, with 21 bases in between. From germline, CDR1 is SGHTA and CDR2 FQGNSA. The data were produced by immunoSEQ multiplex PCR, yet TCRdb's version contains in-frame clones alone and is incomplete. The repertoire has a few hundred thousand clones, 87% of them found once; the top ten carry roughly 15%. This chain uses TRBV7-2 with TRBJ2-5; tentatively, D is TRBD1 or TRBD2 (5 bases each). The sample taken for sequencing was memory CD8+ T cells sorted from blood. Described subset: CD45RO+ cells pooled with CCR7-negative TemRA cells. This TCR was sampled from a man between 18 and 35 years old in good health. Here the CDR3 reads CASSAGTSAFGETQYF. The CDR3 nucleotides are TGTGCCAGCAGCGCCGGGACGAGCGCCTTTGGGGAGACCCAGTACTTC.